The rows below give T cell receptor beta chains drawn from one sample of a study of blood T cell repertoires in COVID-19. Libraries were prepared by immunoSEQ multiplex PCR; TCRdb keeps only in-frame clonotypes and omits some of them. This sample yields fewer than 200,000 clones, of which 85% are seen a single time; roughly 3% belongs to the top ten. Sequenced: peripheral blood. The receptors shown here come from a human donor with acute or convalescent COVID-19. The donor label of this sample is uncertain. Each CDR3 is given with its conserved first and last residue. The D gene is left open where the match is weak. Only some rows state a clone size, as once, few, many or a class for expanded clones.

length,V,D,size,J,DNA,CDR3
13,TRBV5-4,.,few,TRBJ1-1,TGTGCCAGCAGCTTGGCCGGGAACACTGAAGCTTTCTTT,CASSLAGNTEAFF
16,TRBV30,TRBD2,.,TRBJ2-3,TGTGCCTGGAGTCGGACTAGCGGGGCTTACACAGATACGCAGTATTTT,CAWSRTSGAYTDTQYF
16,TRBV2,TRBD1,.,TRBJ1-4,TGTGCCAGCAGCATGACGACAGGGGGCGCGAATGAAAAACTGTTTTTT,CASSMTTGGANEKLFF
18,TRBV14,.,.,TRBJ1-1,TGTGCCAGCAGCCAAGATGGTCGCAAGGAGGGGTTCTACACTGAAGCTTTCTTT,CASSQDGRKEGFYTEAFF
14,TRBV28,TRBD2,.,TRBJ2-7,TGTGCCAGCAGCTCTAGCGGGGGGGCGTACGAGCAGTACTTC,CASSSSGGAYEQYF
16,TRBV6-2/TRBV6-3,.,.,TRBJ1-4,TGTGCCAGCAGCCCAAGGGGAAGGCGCCAGAATGAAAAACTGTTTTTT,CASSPRGRRQNEKLFF
16,TRBV4-3,TRBD1,.,TRBJ1-1,TGCGCCAGCAGCCCCTCCCGGACAGGGTTGACACTGGGAGCTTTCTTT,CASSPSRTGLTLGAFF
11,TRBV19,.,.,TRBJ2-5,TGTGCCAGTAGTAGTCGAGAGACCCAGTACTTC,CASSSRETQYF
15,TRBV15,TRBD1,.,TRBJ1-4,TGTGCCACCAGCTCCCGACAGGGGGCCCATGAAAAACTGTTTTTT,CATSSRQGAHEKLFF
13,TRBV7-9,.,few,TRBJ1-2,TGTGCCAGCAGCTCCACTAAACCGGAAGGCTACACCTTC,CASSSTKPEGYTF
13,TRBV29-1,TRBD1,.,TRBJ1-1,TGCAGCGTCGAGACAGGGGGGGGGACTGAAGCTTTCTTT,CSVETGGGTEAFF
15,TRBV3-1/TRBV3-2,.,.,TRBJ1-5,TGTGCCAGCAGCCAAGGGTGGACAGCAAATCAGCCCCAGCATTTT,CASSQGWTANQPQHF
16,TRBV15,.,.,TRBJ2-5,TGTGCCACCAGCAGAGATCCCCCCGAGGCGGGAAAGACCCAGTACTTC,CATSRDPPEAGKTQYF
16,TRBV4-3,.,.,TRBJ1-1,TGCGCCAGCAGCCAAGAGTGGGCCATTGGGAACACTGAAGCTTTCTTT,CASSQEWAIGNTEAFF
18,TRBV5-5,.,.,TRBJ2-6,TGTGCCAGCAGCTTGCAGAACAGGGCAAGCTCTGGGGCCAACGTCCTGACTTTC,CASSLQNRASSGANVLTF
15,TRBV9,.,.,TRBJ1-1,TGTGCCAGCAGCGTAGCAGGGGAAGTAGGAACTGAAGCTTTCTTT,CASSVAGEVGTEAFF
14,TRBV10-3,TRBD1,.,TRBJ1-1,TGTGCCATCAGGACAGGGGGCGTGAACACTGAAGCTTTCTTT,CAIRTGGVNTEAFF
13,TRBV19,TRBD1,.,TRBJ1-5,TGTGCCAGTAGTAACAGGGGACGTCAGCCCCAGCATTTT,CASSNRGRQPQHF
14,TRBV6-5,.,once,TRBJ2-3,TGTGCCAGCAGTTCAATGACAGTCACAGATACGCAGTATTTT,CASSSMTVTDTQYF
15,TRBV7-8,TRBD2,.,TRBJ2-5,TGTGCCAGCAGCATCGAGCGGGGGTCCCAAGAGACCCAGTACTTC,CASSIERGSQETQYF
15,TRBV19,.,.,TRBJ1-1,TGTGCCAGTAGTATAGGCAGGGGCCGCGACACTGAAGCTTTCTTT,CASSIGRGRDTEAFF